This TCR beta chain derives from a study of monozygotic twins with cystic fibrosis. Some clones are missing from TCRdb's copy, which holds only in-frame ones; the method was immunoSEQ multiplex PCR. The repertoire holds more than 9,500 clones, with approximately 85% as singletons. The germline gives CDR1 SQVTM, CDR2 ANQGSEA. Trimming at V came to 6 bases and at J to 8 bases, leaving 4 bases not matched to a gene. The CDR3 length is 13 residues. V is TRBV29-1 and J is TRBJ2-1, with 13 bases that match TRBD2. The receptor's source is a man between 18 and 35 years old with cystic fibrosis. Sequencing was carried out using blood. CDR3 loop: CSVRTSGSYEQFF. The CDR3 DNA is TGCAGCGTCCGGACTAGCGGGAGCTATGAGCAGTTCTTC.